This entry describes one T cell receptor (beta chain). The entry originates in a study of technical replicates of blood from several donors. Sequencing used immunoSEQ multiplex PCR; TCRdb keeps in-frame clones, though not all of them. Here the sample spans 70,000 to 95,000 clones, 75% to 95% being singletons. This CDR3 is built from 16 residues. Losses at the gene ends were 6 bases for V and 2 bases for J; bases not matched to a gene: 11. The germline V gene has CDR1 SEHNR and CDR2 FQNEAQ (reference sequence). The sequencing input was T cells isolated from PBMCs. The chain employs TRBV7-9 and TRBJ2-3; TRBD1 matches 7 bases. The sequence derives from a human donor in good health. Some clones in this sample may be carry-over from other donors' samples. The CDR3 here is CASRRLGQAITDTQYF. In DNA form, the CDR3 reads TGTGCCAGCAGACGGCTAGGACAGGCTATCACAGATACGCAGTATTTT. The full variable domain, in which reference TRBV7-9 and TRBJ2-3 provide the parts outside the CDR3, is DTGVSQNPRHKITKRGQNVTFRCDPISEHNRLYWYRQTLGQGPEFLTYFQNEAQLEKSRLLSDRFSAERPKGSFSTLEIQRTEQGDSAMYLCASRRLGQAITDTQYFGPGTRLTVL.